A selection of T cell receptor beta chains follows, all from one sample in a study of blood T cells in healthy people across ages. A single record per CDR3 protein comes from TCRdb applying MiXCR to the 5' RACE reads. The sample lists roughly 500,000 distinct CDR3 sequences, about 26% seen once, with approximately 17% in the top ten. Specimen: blood. Every receptor here comes from a woman in her 70s in good health. The CDR3 runs from the conserved cysteine through the conserved F or W. D genes are given only for firm matches. Not every row has a clone size; where given, it reads once, few, many or a size class.

v_gene	j_gene	abundance	d_gene	CDR3aa	CDR3nt
TRBV7-2	TRBJ2-3	few	NA	CASSPGGGDTQYF	TGTGCCAGCAGCCCCGGGGGCGGGGATACGCAGTATTTT
TRBV7-2	TRBJ1-5	NA	NA	CASSPLGGVNQPQHF	TGTGCCAGCAGCCCCCTGGGAGGGGTCAATCAGCCCCAGCATTTT
TRBV20-1	TRBJ1-4	NA	TRBD1	CSAPGQGRGATNEKLFF	TGCAGTGCTCCGGGACAGGGAAGGGGTGCAACTAATGAAAAACTGTTTTTT
TRBV5-6	TRBJ1-5	NA	TRBD1	CASSSTEQTTGGVGQPQHF	TGTGCCAGCAGCTCGACCGAACAGACGACAGGGGGCGTAGGTCAGCCCCAGCATTTT
TRBV15	TRBJ1-2	NA	NA	CATSSGDIPDYGYTF	TGTGCCACCAGCAGTGGGGACATCCCTGACTATGGCTACACCTTC
TRBV7-2	TRBJ2-7	few	TRBD1	CASSSPTGYSSYEQYF	TGTGCCAGCAGCTCCCCGACAGGGTACTCTTCCTACGAGCAGTACTTC
TRBV7-9	TRBJ2-5	NA	NA	CASSLFTEQETQYF	TGTGCCAGCAGCTTATTTACAGAACAAGAGACCCAGTACTTC
TRBV29-1	TRBJ1-1	NA	NA	CSVEVRGGNTEAFF	TGCAGCGTTGAAGTTCGGGGGGGGAACACTGAAGCTTTCTTT
TRBV11-3	TRBJ2-7	NA	TRBD2	CASSLGLAGGPSEQYF	TGTGCCAGCAGCTTGGGACTAGCGGGGGGGCCTTCCGAGCAGTACTTC
TRBV2	TRBJ2-5	NA	NA	CASSQEGAQYF	TGTGCCAGCAGCCAAGAGGGAGCCCAGTACTTC
TRBV25-1	TRBJ2-3	few	TRBD2	CALTSGADTDTQYF	TGTGCCTTGACTAGCGGGGCCGACACAGATACGCAGTATTTT
TRBV6-2/TRBV6-3	TRBJ1-1	NA	NA	CASRWDPNTEAFF	TGTGCCAGCAGGTGGGACCCGAACACTGAAGCTTTCTTT
TRBV3-1	TRBJ2-6	NA	NA	CASSQDLSGANVLTF	TGTGCCAGCAGCCAAGATCTGTCTGGGGCCAACGTCCTGACTTTC
TRBV6-1	TRBJ2-5	NA	TRBD1	CASSVGQTIKETQYF	TGTGCCAGCAGTGTGGGACAGACAATTAAAGAGACCCAGTACTTC
TRBV24-1	TRBJ2-7	NA	NA	CATSRGQGYEQYF	TGTGCCACCAGTCGCGGTCAGGGCTACGAGCAGTACTTC
TRBV12-3/TRBV12-4	TRBJ1-2	few	NA	CASSQYGYTF	TGTGCCAGCAGTCAATATGGCTACACCTTC
TRBV3-1	TRBJ1-3	NA	NA	CASSQNWVSGNTIYF	TGTGCCAGCAGCCAAAATTGGGTCTCTGGAAACACCATATATTTT
TRBV12-3/TRBV12-4	TRBJ1-3	few	NA	CASSQQVGNTIYF	TGTGCCAGCAGTCAACAGGTCGGAAACACCATATATTTT
TRBV27	TRBJ2-7	NA	NA	CASSLSIRRANTYEQYF	TGTGCCAGCAGTTTATCGATAAGGAGGGCGAACACCTATGAGCAGTACTTC
TRBV9	TRBJ2-7	few	NA	CASSFQSRGYEQYF	TGTGCCAGCAGCTTCCAATCCCGAGGCTACGAGCAGTACTTC
TRBV29-1	TRBJ2-5	NA	NA	CSVSRSAPASPQETQYF	TGCAGCGTTAGTAGGTCAGCCCCCGCTAGCCCGCAAGAGACCCAGTACTTC
TRBV7-2	TRBJ2-5	many	NA	CASSLGRSQETQYF	TGTGCCAGCAGCTTAGGTCGGTCTCAAGAGACCCAGTACTTC
TRBV7-9	TRBJ2-7	few	NA	CASSTGQTYEQYF	TGTGCCAGCAGCACCGGACAGACCTACGAGCAGTACTTC
TRBV9	TRBJ2-4	few	TRBD1	CASSVGTGADIQYF	TGTGCCAGCAGCGTAGGAACAGGGGCAGACATTCAGTACTTC
TRBV3-1	TRBJ2-5	few	TRBD2	CASSQAVQGLAGAKETQYF	TGTGCCAGCAGCCAAGCCGTACAGGGACTAGCGGGGGCAAAAGAGACCCAGTACTTC
TRBV6-1	TRBJ2-5	NA	NA	CASSIYEGTAGGQYF	TGTGCCAGCAGTATATACGAAGGGACTGCCGGTGGGCAGTACTTC
TRBV18	TRBJ1-2	NA	TRBD1	CASSPTGTAAWGYTF	TGTGCCAGCTCACCTACCGGGACAGCCGCCTGGGGCTACACCTTC
TRBV10-3	TRBJ2-7	NA	NA	CAISELGEQYF	TGTGCCATCAGTGAGCTCGGCGAGCAGTACTTC
TRBV29-1	TRBJ2-3	few	NA	CSVDLSTDTQYF	TGCAGCGTTGATCTGAGCACAGATACGCAGTATTTT
TRBV29-1	TRBJ2-4	NA	NA	CSRSPMGDF	TGCAGCAGGTCCCCTATGGGAGACTTC
TRBV29-1	TRBJ2-5	many	NA	CSVRGPEETQYF	TGCAGCGTGAGGGGACCCGAAGAGACCCAGTACTTC
TRBV19	TRBJ2-3	NA	TRBD2	CASSGLRTSGNQDTQYF	TGTGCCAGTAGCGGTCTCCGGACTAGCGGTAACCAAGATACGCAGTATTTT
TRBV6-6	TRBJ2-7	once	TRBD2	CASSYLGGYEQYF	TGTGCCAGCAGTTACTTGGGGGGGTACGAGCAGTACTTC
TRBV20-1	TRBJ1-2	NA	TRBD1	CSARDRGTGRGGGYTF	TGCAGTGCTAGAGATCGGGGGACAGGGAGAGGGGGTGGCTACACCTTC
TRBV27	TRBJ1-6	few	TRBD1	CASSRTGWGSPLHF	TGTGCCAGCAGCCGGACAGGGTGGGGTTCACCCCTCCACTTT
TRBV25-1	TRBJ1-3	NA	NA	CASSEPGPQENTIYF	TGTGCCAGTAGTGAGCCTGGACCCCAGGAAAACACCATATATTTT
TRBV15	TRBJ1-4	NA	NA	CATSADGETNEKLFF	TGTGCCACCAGCGCTGACGGAGAAACTAATGAAAAACTGTTTTTT
TRBV7-9	TRBJ2-5	few	NA	CASSLPGPVVETQYF	TGTGCCAGCAGCTTACCGGGACCGGTGGTAGAGACCCAGTACTTC
TRBV4-3	TRBJ2-7	NA	NA	CASSRNRGFYEQYF	TGCGCCAGCAGCCGGAACCGGGGCTTTTACGAGCAGTACTTC
TRBV6-2/TRBV6-3	TRBJ2-7	few	NA	CASSYNAGSSYEQYF	TGTGCCAGCAGTTATAATGCTGGCTCATCCTACGAGCAGTACTTC
TRBV5-1	TRBJ2-1	NA	TRBD2	CASSLAPPGTSGTGRNNEQFF	TGCGCCAGCAGCTTAGCCCCTCCCGGGACTAGCGGGACTGGCAGGAACAATGAGCAGTTCTTC
TRBV6-5	TRBJ2-1	NA	TRBD2	CASSYGGGRAAGQFF	TGTGCCAGCAGTTACGGCGGCGGGAGGGCCGCCGGGCAGTTCTTC
TRBV19	TRBJ1-1	few	TRBD1	CASSTDRGGTEAFF	TGTGCCAGTAGCACGGACAGGGGGGGCACTGAAGCTTTCTTT
TRBV6-5	TRBJ1-3	NA	NA	CASKRASGNTIYF	TGTGCCAGCAAGAGGGCGTCTGGAAACACCATATATTTT
TRBV7-9	TRBJ2-2	NA	NA	CASSQQTNTGELFF	TGTGCCAGCAGCCAGCAAACGAACACCGGGGAGCTGTTTTTT